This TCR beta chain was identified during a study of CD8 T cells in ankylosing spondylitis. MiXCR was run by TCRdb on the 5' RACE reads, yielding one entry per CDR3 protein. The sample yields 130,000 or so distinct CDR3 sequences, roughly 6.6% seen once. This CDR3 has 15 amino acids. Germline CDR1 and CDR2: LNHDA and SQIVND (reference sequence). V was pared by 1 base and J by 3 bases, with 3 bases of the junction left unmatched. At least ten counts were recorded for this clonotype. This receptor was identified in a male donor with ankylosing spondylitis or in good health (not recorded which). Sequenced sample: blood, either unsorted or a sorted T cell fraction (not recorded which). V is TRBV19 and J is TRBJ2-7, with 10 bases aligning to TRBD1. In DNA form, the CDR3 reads TGTGCCAGTAGTATAGGACGGGACAGGGGCTACGAGCAGTACTTC. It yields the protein CASSIGRDRGYEQYF.